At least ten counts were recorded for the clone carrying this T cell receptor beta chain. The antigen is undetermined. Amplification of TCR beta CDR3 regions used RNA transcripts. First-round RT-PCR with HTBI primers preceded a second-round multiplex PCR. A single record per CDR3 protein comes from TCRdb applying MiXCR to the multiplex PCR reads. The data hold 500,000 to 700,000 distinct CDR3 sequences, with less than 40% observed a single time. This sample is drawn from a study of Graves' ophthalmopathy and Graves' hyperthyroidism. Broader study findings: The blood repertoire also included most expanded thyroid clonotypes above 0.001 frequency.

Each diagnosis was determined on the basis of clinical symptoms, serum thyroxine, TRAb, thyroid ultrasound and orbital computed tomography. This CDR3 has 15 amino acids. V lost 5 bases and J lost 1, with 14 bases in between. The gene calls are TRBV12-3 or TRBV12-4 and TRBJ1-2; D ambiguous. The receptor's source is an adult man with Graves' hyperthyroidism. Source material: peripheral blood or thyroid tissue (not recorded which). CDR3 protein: CASSATGGVNYGYTF. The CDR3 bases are TGTGCCAGCAGTGCCACGGGTGGGGTTAACTATGGCTACACCTTC.